One sample yielded the 3 T cell receptor beta chains listed below, sequenced in a study of blood T cell repertoires in COVID-19. Only in-frame clones appear in the TCRdb table, and some are missing; sequencing was by immunoSEQ multiplex PCR. The data show approximately 150,000 clones, around 84% seen once. The sample consisted of PBMCs or T cells enriched from blood (not recorded which). The receptor source for this set is a woman aged 45 to 65 who had recovered from COVID-19.

The rearrangement links TRBV12-3 or TRBV12-4 to TRBJ1-2; 7 bases fit TRBD1. J gave up 14 bases and V 2 bases, and 11 bases lay outside the gene matches. The CDR3 consists of 13 residues. The CDR3 DNA reads TGTGCCAGCAGTTTAAGGGGGCAGGGCTGGGGGACCTTC. Its protein is CASSLRGQGWGTF.

Points on this clone: The germline gene is not matched at one end of the junction; a read error may be the cause. This chain joins TRBV5-5 and TRBJ1-1, with D hard to call. Germline assignment: CDR1 SGHKS and CDR2 YYEKEE (reference sequence). This CDR3 has 13 residues. The CDR3, as DNA: TGTGCCAGCAGCTTGGGAGGGAAAGATTCCCCTTTTTTT. It codes for CASSLGGKDSPFF.

This chain joins TRBV5-6 and TRBJ2-1; 8 bases are shared with TRBD1. This CDR3 has 15 residues. V dropped 2 bases and J dropped 2; count of bases not matched to a gene: 3. The germline CDR1 and CDR2 sequences are SGHDT and YYEEEE. DNA for the CDR3: TGTGCCAGCAGCTTACGGACAGGGACCTACAATGAGCAGTTCTTC. It yields the protein CASSLRTGTYNEQFF.